Presented here are 11 T cell receptor beta chains from one specimen sequenced in a study of blood T cell repertoires in COVID-19. The table came from immunoSEQ multiplex PCR; TCRdb's copy has only in-frame clones and leaves some out. The table has about 140,000 clones, about 80% seen once. The sample consisted of peripheral blood. All receptors derive from a human donor in a cohort sampled during active COVID-19.

The J gene is TRBJ2-4, the V gene TRBV19; 8 bases fit TRBD1. The CDR3 contains 16 residues. The ends lost 4 bases at V and 0 bases at J; junction bases unmatched: 5. Germline V lookup: CDR1 LNHDA, CDR2 SQIVND (reference sequence). This CDR3 reads CASSRETGVAKNIQYF. In DNA, the CDR3 is TGTGCCAGTAGTAGGGAGACAGGGGTAGCCAAAAACATTCAGTACTTC. Full variable domain (outside the CDR3, taken from reference TRBV19 and TRBJ2-4): DGGITQSPKYLFRKEGQNVTLSCEQNLNHDAMYWYRQDPGQGLRLIYYSQIVNDFQKGDIAEGYSVSREKKESFPLTVTSAQKNPTAFYLCASSRETGVAKNIQYFGAGTRLSVL.

V usage is TRBV28 and J usage is TRBJ2-2; maybe TRBD1 (5 bases). Trimming cost V 3 bases and J 9 bases, with 14 bases left between them. This CDR3 is 14 amino acids long. CDR1 and CDR2 from the germline V gene are MDHEN and SYDVKM. The CDR3 DNA reads TGTGCCAGCAGTTTCGACAGCCAACCCCGGGAGCTGTTTTTT. This translates into CASSFDSQPRELFF.

This chain uses TRBV7-9 with TRBJ1-5; D not resolved. The V end lost 6 bases, the J end lost 6 bases, and 18 bases lay between the germline ends. The germline gives CDR1 SEHNR, CDR2 FQNEAQ (reference sequence). The CDR3 covers 15 residues. The CDR3 nucleotides are TGTGCCAGCAGTGCTGACACAAAGGCTCTTCAGCCCCAGCATTTT. It is translated as CASSADTKALQPQHF.

This chain links TRBV2 with TRBJ1-2; D call uncertain. V was trimmed by 3 bases and J by 7 bases, leaving 9 bases between them. The CDR3 loop spans 12 amino acids. In germline, CDR1 is SNHLY, CDR2 FYNNEI. CDR3 residues: CASSDPPFGYTF. CDR3 sequence (DNA): TGTGCCAGCAGTGATCCCCCGTTTGGCTACACCTTC. Drawing the rest from reference TRBV2 and TRBJ1-2, the complete variable domain is EPEVTQTPSHQVTQMGQEVILRCVPISNHLYFYWYRQILGQKVEFLVSFYNNEISEKSEIFDDQFSVERPDGSNFTLKIRSTKLEDSAMYFCASSDPPFGYTFGSGTRLTVV.

The chain has TRBV5-8 and TRBJ1-5; the match to TRBD1 covers 8 bases. V was pared by 0 bases and J by 1 base, with 9 bases of the junction left unmatched. The CDR3 is 18 residues long. The germline gives CDR1 SGHTS, CDR2 YDEGEE. CDR3 DNA sequence: TGTGCCAGCAGCTTGGGAACAGGGGGGCTTGTGAGCAATCAGCCCCAGCATTTT. Amino acid sequence: CASSLGTGGLVSNQPQHF.

The V call is TRBV28, the J call TRBJ2-7, with 14 bases matching TRBD2. V lost 8 bases and J lost 4; bases outside the gene matches: 16. The CDR3 has 18 amino acids. CDR1 MDHEN and CDR2 SYDVKM come from the germline V gene. The CDR3 DNA sequence: TGTGCCAGCTACACCCAGTCCGGGACTAGCGGGGGTACTTACGAGCAGTACTTC. This gives the protein CASYTQSGTSGGTYEQYF.

The chain joins TRBV6-6 to TRBJ1-6; D might be TRBD1 (6 bases). Germline values: CDR1 MNHNY, CDR2 SVGAGI (reference sequence). The CDR3 consists of 14 residues. V was clipped by 6 bases and J by 8 bases, with 14 bases between them. The CDR3 loop is CASSDTGWDSPLHF. The CDR3, as DNA: TGTGCCAGCAGCGATACAGGGTGGGATTCACCCCTCCACTTT.

CDR3 DNA sequence: TGTGCCAGCAGCGAGGGACAAACCGGGGAGCTGTTTTTT. It specifies CASSEGQTGELFF. This chain uses TRBV9 with TRBJ2-2; a weak D match, TRBD1 (6 bases). The CDR3 has 13 residues. The germline V and J ends were trimmed by 3 bases and 5 bases, with 8 bases remaining between them. Germline-derived CDR1 and CDR2 are SGDLS and YYNGEE.

This chain connects TRBV3-1 (or the pseudogene TRBV3-2) to TRBJ2-5; weak D call: TRBD1 (6 bases). The CDR3 spans 15 residues. The V end lost 0 bases, the J end lost 4 bases, and 12 bases lay between the germline ends. Germline lookup yields CDR1 LGHDT and CDR2 YNNKEL (reference sequence). The CDR3 is CASSQERGTLETQYF. The CDR3 bases are TGTGCCAGCAGCCAAGAAAGGGGGACCCTAGAGACCCAGTACTTC.

This clone was observed a few times. The CDR3 bases are TGTGCCAGCAGCCCGGGACAGGGCATCTACGAGCAGTACTTC. Its translation is CASSPGQGIYEQYF. The J gene is TRBJ2-7, the V gene TRBV11-2; 9 bases fit TRBD1. The CDR3 spans 14 residues. The junction had 5 bases not matched to a gene; V was cut back by 5 bases and J by 3 bases. CDR1 and CDR2 from the germline V gene are SGHAT and FQNNGV.

The genes are TRBV28 and TRBJ1-1, with TRBD1 matching over 10 bases. Germline V gene data show CDR1 as MDHEN and CDR2 as SYDVKM. After removal of 6 bases from V and 4 bases from J, the junction contained 5 bases not matched to a gene. CDR3 length: 14 residues. The CDR3 DNA reads as TGTGCCAGCAGGACCGGGACAGGGGTCACTGAAGCTTTCTTT. This encodes CASRTGTGVTEAFF.